This record concerns one T cell receptor beta chain sequence. These data are taken from a study of neurological immune-mediated disorders. MiXCR, run by TCRdb on the 5' RACE reads, gives a single entry per CDR3 protein. The table has roughly 48,000 distinct CDR3 sequences, approximately 5.8% seen once. Per germline, CDR1 SGHRS and CDR2 YFSETQ. Between the trimmed V and J ends, which lost 0 bases and 10 bases, there was a span of 14 bases. This CDR3 comprises 14 residues. The clonotype originates from a woman aged 18-29 years with multiple sclerosis. Sequencing was carried out using CD4+ T cells from blood. The chain uses TRBV5-1 and TRBJ2-1; D is unclear. The CDR3 nucleotides read TGCGCCAGCAGCTTGGATGGCTACACCTACGAGCAGTTCTTC. This gives the protein CASSLDGYTYEQFF.